This TCR beta chain is drawn from a study of blood T cell repertoires in COVID-19. For the study at large: Nucleic acid was either cDNA or gDNA, and it came from T cells, B-cell-depleted T cells, or PBMCs.

Sequenced by immunoSEQ multiplex PCR; TCRdb stores in-frame clones only, minus some. The data show about 130,000 clones, with roughly 80% seen just once and about a sixth held by the top ten. V gave up 7 bases and J gave up 4 bases; unmatched junction bases: 7. CDR1 is SNHLY and CDR2 is FYNNEI in the germline V gene. This CDR3 contains 14 residues. What was sequenced was peripheral blood. The TCR sequence derives from a woman aged 45-65 years with acute or convalescent COVID-19. This rearrangement joins TRBV2 to TRBJ2-1, with 7 positions matching TRBD2. CDR3 nucleotides: TGTGCCAGCAATTGGGCTAGCGGTTACAATGAGCAGTTCTTC. It codes for CASNWASGYNEQFF.